This section outlines one TCR beta chain sequence together with its context. This specimen comes from a study of control samples from healthy donors and cancer patients. From germline, CDR1 is LGHDT and CDR2 YNNKEL (reference sequence). This CDR3 comprises 17 residues. V dropped 2 bases and J dropped 6; count of bases not matched to a gene: 5. Assay: immunoSEQ multiplex PCR; the TCRdb copy retains only in-frame clones and omits some. Among 130,000 to 150,000 clones listed, more than 85% were seen once. Input material: blood. The receptor was isolated from a man aged 25-40 years in good health. The rearrangement links TRBV3-1 (or the pseudogene TRBV3-2) to TRBJ2-2; 14 nucleotides line up with TRBD2. CDR3 bases: TGTGCCAGCAGCCAACCTCCGACTAGCGGGGGGGCCGGGGAGCTGTTTTTT. Translating gives CASSQPPTSGGAGELFF.